This record concerns one T cell receptor beta chain sequence. The data were taken from a study of blood T cell repertoires in COVID-19. Study at large: Sites in the United States, Italy and Spain provided acute and convalescent COVID-19 samples. Sources were T cells, B-cell-depleted T cells, or PBMCs; the material itself was cDNA or gDNA.

V trimming: 3 bases; J trimming: 0 bases; junction bases outside the gene matches: 3. The CDR3 totals 16 residues. In germline, CDR1 is MGHDK, CDR2 SYGVNS. Per the study methods: Counts of nucleated cells, estimated from reference gene primer amplification, were obtained. Assay used: immunoSEQ multiplex PCR; TCRdb lists only in-frame clones, some missing. V and J calls and clone size are those listed in that table; D and trimming were worked out from the DNA. There are some 65,000 clones in the sample; approximately 94% occur only once, and around 2.6% lies in the top ten. Input material: peripheral blood. This sequence originates from a man between 65 and 85 years old with active COVID-19. This sequence joins TRBV25-1 and TRBJ2-1, with 9 bases aligning to TRBD1. Here the CDR3 reads CASSDGTGSSYNEQFF. CDR3 in DNA: TGTGCCAGCAGTGACGGGACAGGGAGCTCCTACAATGAGCAGTTCTTC.